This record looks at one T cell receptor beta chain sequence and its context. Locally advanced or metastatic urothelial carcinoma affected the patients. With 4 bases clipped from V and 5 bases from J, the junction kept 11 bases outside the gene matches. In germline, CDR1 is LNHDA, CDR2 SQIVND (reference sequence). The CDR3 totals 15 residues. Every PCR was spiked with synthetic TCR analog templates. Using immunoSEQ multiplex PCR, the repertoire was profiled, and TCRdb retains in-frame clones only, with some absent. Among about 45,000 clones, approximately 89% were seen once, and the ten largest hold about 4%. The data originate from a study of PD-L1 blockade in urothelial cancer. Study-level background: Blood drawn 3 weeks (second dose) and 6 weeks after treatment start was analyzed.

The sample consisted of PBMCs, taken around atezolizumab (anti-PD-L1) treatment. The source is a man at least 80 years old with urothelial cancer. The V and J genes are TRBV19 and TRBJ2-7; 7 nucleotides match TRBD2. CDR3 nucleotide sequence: TGTGCCAGTAGTAGGGGGACTACCGTCGCGGACGAGCAGTACTTC. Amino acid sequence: CASSRGTTVADEQYF.